These T cell receptor beta chains were read from a single sample in a study of spatial heterogeneity in lung cancer. TCRdb reanalysed the 5' RACE reads using MiXCR and keeps one entry per CDR3 protein. The data contain nearly 50,000 distinct CDR3 sequences, 7.5% to 9% of them seen just once; the ten biggest clones take up about 13%. The sample consisted of PBMCs, taken at surgery. These receptors were obtained from a female donor with early-stage non-small cell lung cancer. Both conserved end residues are part of each CDR3. D genes are given only for firm matches. The size entry is marked missing in some rows and otherwise reads once, few, many or a size class.

cdr3_aa cdr3_nt clone_size d_call v_call cdr3_length j_call
CASSRTVHEQFF TGTGCCAGCAGCCGCACGGTCCATGAGCAGTTCTTC . . TRBV12-3/TRBV12-4 12 TRBJ2-1
CASSLILNTGELFF TGTGCCAGCAGCTTGATTCTGAACACCGGGGAGCTGTTTTTT many . TRBV5-8 14 TRBJ2-2
CASSVGGTGANGYTF TGTGCCAGCAGCGTAGGCGGGACAGGGGCCAATGGCTACACCTTC few TRBD1 TRBV9 15 TRBJ1-2
CASSFRTGYNEQFF TGTGCCAGCAGCTTTCGGACAGGTTACAATGAGCAGTTCTTC few TRBD1 TRBV7-2 14 TRBJ2-1
CASSQFGGYTF TGTGCCAGCAGCCAATTCGGGGGCTACACCTTC few . TRBV14 11 TRBJ1-2
CASSPEGTGGDEQFF TGCGCCAGCAGCCCGGAAGGGACAGGGGGCGATGAGCAGTTCTTC many TRBD1 TRBV5-1 15 TRBJ2-1
CASSSDPDRETQYF TGTGCCAGCAGCTCCGACCCGGACCGAGAGACCCAGTACTTC few . TRBV5-4 14 TRBJ2-5
CATSGFHRVWTEAFF TGTGCCACCAGTGGCTTTCACAGGGTATGGACTGAAGCTTTCTTT few . TRBV24-1 15 TRBJ1-1
CASSRRGGAYNEQFF TGTGCCAGCAGCCGAAGGGGGGGGGCCTACAATGAGCAGTTCTTC few . TRBV11-2 15 TRBJ2-1
CASSVPETDRANYEQYF TGTGCCAGCAGCGTACCCGAGACCGACAGGGCCAACTACGAGCAGTACTTC . TRBD1 TRBV9 17 TRBJ2-7
CASSPGTGGLLYQETQYF TGTGCCAGCAGCCCCGGGACAGGGGGCCTACTGTACCAAGAGACCCAGTACTTC . TRBD1 TRBV7-2 18 TRBJ2-5
CSVQGPQNTEAFF TGCAGCGTCCAAGGTCCACAGAACACTGAAGCTTTCTTT few . TRBV29-1 13 TRBJ1-1
CASSVSGDATNEKLFF TGTGCCAGCAGCGTTTCAGGGGATGCAACTAATGAAAAACTGTTTTTT few . TRBV9 16 TRBJ1-4
CAISESATGVREQYF TGTGCCATCAGTGAGTCAGCGACAGGGGTTCGCGAGCAGTACTTC many TRBD1 TRBV10-3 15 TRBJ2-7
CASGRSSYEQYF TGTGCCAGTGGACGGAGCTCCTACGAGCAGTACTTC . . TRBV2 12 TRBJ2-7
CAISEQSYEQYF TGTGCCATCAGTGAACAATCCTACGAGCAGTACTTC . . TRBV10-3 12 TRBJ2-7